This TCR beta chain originates from a study of control samples from healthy donors and cancer patients. This clone was detected once. Germline V gene lookup returns CDR1 LNHDA and CDR2 SQIVND (reference sequence). Trimming cost V 1 base and J 10 bases, with 19 bases left between them. This CDR3 is 15 amino acids long. This table comes from immunoSEQ multiplex PCR, and its TCRdb copy is limited to in-frame clones, with some not included. The data hold roughly 80,000 clones, with roughly 91% observed a single time. The receptor comes from a man between 50 and 59 years old in good health. The sequencing input was blood. The chain combines TRBV19 with TRBJ2-5; maybe TRBD2 (5 bases). CDR3 DNA: TGTGCCAGTAGTATAGTAGGCGGTGGGGAGAGCGGCCAGTACTTC. Its protein product is CASSIVGGGESGQYF.